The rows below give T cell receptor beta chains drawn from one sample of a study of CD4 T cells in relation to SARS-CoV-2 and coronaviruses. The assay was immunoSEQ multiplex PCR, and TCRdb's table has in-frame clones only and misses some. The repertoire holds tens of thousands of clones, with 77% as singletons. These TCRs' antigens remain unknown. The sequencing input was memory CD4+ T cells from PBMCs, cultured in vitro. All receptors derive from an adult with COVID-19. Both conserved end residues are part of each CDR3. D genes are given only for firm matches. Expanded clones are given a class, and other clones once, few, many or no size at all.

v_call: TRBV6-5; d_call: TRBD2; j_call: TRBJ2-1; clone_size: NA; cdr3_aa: CASSRTSGRFDEQFF; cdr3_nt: TGTGCCAGCAGCAGGACTAGCGGGAGGTTCGATGAGCAGTTCTTC
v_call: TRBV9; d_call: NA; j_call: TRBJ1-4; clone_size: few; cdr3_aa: CASSVGVGGLGEKLFF; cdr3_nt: TGTGCCAGCAGCGTAGGCGTGGGGGGGCTGGGTGAAAAACTGTTTTTT
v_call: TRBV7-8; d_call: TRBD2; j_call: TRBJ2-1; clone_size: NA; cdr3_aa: CASSLVAAGGREQFF; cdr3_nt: TGTGCCAGCAGCTTAGTCGCAGCGGGAGGTCGCGAGCAGTTCTTC
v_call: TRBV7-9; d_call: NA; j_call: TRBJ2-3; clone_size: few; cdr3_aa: CASSLATGLLTDTQYF; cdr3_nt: TGTGCCAGCAGCTTAGCTACGGGATTACTCACAGATACGCAGTATTTT
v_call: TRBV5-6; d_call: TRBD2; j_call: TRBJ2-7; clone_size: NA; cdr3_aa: CASSSPGLAGAPTYEQYF; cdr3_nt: TGTGCCAGCAGCTCTCCGGGACTAGCGGGAGCCCCGACCTACGAGCAGTACTTC
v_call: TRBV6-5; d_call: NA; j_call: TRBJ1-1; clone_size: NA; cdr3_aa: CASRPHRSGDTEAFF; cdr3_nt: TGTGCCAGCAGACCCCATCGGTCAGGGGACACTGAAGCTTTCTTT
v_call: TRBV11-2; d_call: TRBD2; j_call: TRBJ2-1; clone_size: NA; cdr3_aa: CASSLGLAGGTFF; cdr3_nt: TGTGCCAGCAGCTTAGGCCTAGCGGGAGGTACGTTCTTC
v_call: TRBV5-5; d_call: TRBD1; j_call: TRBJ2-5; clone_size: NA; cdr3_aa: CASSLNTGDQETQYF; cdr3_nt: TGTGCCAGCAGCTTGAACACAGGGGATCAAGAGACCCAGTACTTC
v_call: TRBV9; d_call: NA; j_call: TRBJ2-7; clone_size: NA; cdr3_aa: CASSSPRWSGYPYEQYF; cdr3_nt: TGTGCCAGCAGCTCACCCAGGTGGAGCGGTTACCCCTACGAGCAGTACTTC
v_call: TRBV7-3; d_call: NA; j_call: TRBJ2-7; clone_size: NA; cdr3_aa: CASSPLPGGDEQYF; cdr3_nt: TGTGCCAGCAGCCCGCTGCCAGGGGGGGACGAGCAGTACTTC
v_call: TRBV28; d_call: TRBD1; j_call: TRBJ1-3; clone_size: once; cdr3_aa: CASKTTGTAATPAGNTIYF; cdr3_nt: TGTGCCAGTAAAACGACCGGGACAGCCGCCACCCCTGCTGGAAACACCATATATTTT
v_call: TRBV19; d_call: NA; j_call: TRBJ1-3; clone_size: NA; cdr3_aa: CASSIDSADYSGNTIYF; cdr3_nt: TGTGCCAGTAGTATAGACAGCGCCGACTACTCTGGAAACACCATATATTTT
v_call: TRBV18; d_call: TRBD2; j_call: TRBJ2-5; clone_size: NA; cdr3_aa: CASSPGLSQETQYF; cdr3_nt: TGTGCCAGCTCACCGGGACTATCACAAGAGACCCAGTACTTC
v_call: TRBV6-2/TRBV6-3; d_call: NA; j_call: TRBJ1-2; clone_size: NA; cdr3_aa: CASSVAAHGYTF; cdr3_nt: TGTGCCAGCAGTGTAGCAGCTCATGGCTACACCTTC
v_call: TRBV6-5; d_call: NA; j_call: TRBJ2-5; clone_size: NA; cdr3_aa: CASSRDFSETQYF; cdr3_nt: TGTGCCAGCAGCCGGGACTTTTCGGAGACCCAGTACTTC
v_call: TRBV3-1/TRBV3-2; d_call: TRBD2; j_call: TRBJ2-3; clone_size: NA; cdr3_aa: CASSQDRGGPTPSTDTQYF; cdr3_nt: TGTGCCAGCAGCCAAGATCGGGGGGGGCCGACTCCCAGCACAGATACGCAGTATTTT
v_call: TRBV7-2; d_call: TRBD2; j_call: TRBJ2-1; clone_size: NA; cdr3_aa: CASSRGLAEYNEQFF; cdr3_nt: TGTGCCAGCAGCAGAGGACTAGCGGAGTACAATGAGCAGTTCTTC
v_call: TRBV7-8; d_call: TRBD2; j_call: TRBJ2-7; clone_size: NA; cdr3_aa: CASSLGLGGTGEQYF; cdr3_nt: TGTGCCAGCAGCTTAGGTCTGGGGGGGACGGGCGAGCAGTACTTC
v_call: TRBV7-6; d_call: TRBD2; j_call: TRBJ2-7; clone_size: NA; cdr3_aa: CASSLGTSGREYF; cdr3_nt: TGTGCCAGCAGCTTAGGGACTAGCGGGAGAGAATACTTC
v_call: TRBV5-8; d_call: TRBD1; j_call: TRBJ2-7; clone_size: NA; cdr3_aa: CASSSWDRTYEQYF; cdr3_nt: TGTGCCAGCAGCTCCTGGGACAGAACATACGAGCAGTACTTC
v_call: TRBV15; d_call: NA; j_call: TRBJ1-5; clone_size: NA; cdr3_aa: CATSRKNGRISNQPQHF; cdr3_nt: TGTGCCACCAGCCGAAAAAATGGGAGAATTAGCAATCAGCCCCAGCATTTT
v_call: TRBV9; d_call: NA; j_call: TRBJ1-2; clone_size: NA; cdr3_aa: CASSVGVSYGYTF; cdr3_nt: TGTGCCAGCAGCGTTGGGGTTTCCTATGGCTACACCTTC
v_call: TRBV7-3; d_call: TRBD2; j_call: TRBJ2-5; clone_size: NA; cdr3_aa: CASSPGLAGVQTQYF; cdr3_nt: TGTGCCAGCAGCCCCGGATTAGCGGGAGTTCAGACCCAGTACTTC
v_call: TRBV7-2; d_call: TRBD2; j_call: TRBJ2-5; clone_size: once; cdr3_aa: CASSLARSLAGAYQETQYF; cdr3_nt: TGTGCCAGCAGCTTAGCTAGAAGTTTAGCGGGGGCGTACCAAGAGACCCAGTACTTC
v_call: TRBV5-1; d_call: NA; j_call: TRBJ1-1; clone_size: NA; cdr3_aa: CASSLAPGDWAEAFF; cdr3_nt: TGCGCCAGCAGCTTGGCCCCAGGGGATTGGGCTGAAGCTTTCTTT
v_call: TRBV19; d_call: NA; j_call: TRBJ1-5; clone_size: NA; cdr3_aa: CASRRARGSNQPQHF; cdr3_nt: TGTGCCAGTAGACGTGCCAGGGGTAGCAATCAGCCCCAGCATTTT
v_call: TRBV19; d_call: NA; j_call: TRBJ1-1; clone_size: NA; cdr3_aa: CASINRQRGVEAEAFF; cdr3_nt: TGTGCCAGTATCAACCGCCAACGGGGGGTTGAGGCTGAAGCTTTCTTT
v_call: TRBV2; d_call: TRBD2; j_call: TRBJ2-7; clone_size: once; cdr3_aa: CASTPGGGSYEQYF; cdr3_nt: TGTGCCAGTACCCCCGGGGGAGGGTCCTACGAGCAGTACTTC
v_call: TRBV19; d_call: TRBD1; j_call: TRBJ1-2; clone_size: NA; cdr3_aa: CASTYGQAYGYTF; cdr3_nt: TGTGCCAGTACGTACGGACAGGCCTATGGCTACACCTTC
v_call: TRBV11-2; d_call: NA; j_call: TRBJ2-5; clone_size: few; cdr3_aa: CASTSLGWGQQETQYF; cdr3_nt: TGTGCCAGCACCTCCCTCGGCTGGGGACAACAAGAGACCCAGTACTTC
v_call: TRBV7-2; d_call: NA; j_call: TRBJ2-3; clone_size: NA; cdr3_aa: CASNPTFSTDTQYF; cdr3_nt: TGTGCCAGCAACCCAACCTTTAGCACAGATACGCAGTATTTT
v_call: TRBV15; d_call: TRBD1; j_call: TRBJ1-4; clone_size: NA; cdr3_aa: CATSFATGQKLFF; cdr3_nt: TGTGCCACCAGCTTTGCGACAGGGCAGAAACTGTTTTTT